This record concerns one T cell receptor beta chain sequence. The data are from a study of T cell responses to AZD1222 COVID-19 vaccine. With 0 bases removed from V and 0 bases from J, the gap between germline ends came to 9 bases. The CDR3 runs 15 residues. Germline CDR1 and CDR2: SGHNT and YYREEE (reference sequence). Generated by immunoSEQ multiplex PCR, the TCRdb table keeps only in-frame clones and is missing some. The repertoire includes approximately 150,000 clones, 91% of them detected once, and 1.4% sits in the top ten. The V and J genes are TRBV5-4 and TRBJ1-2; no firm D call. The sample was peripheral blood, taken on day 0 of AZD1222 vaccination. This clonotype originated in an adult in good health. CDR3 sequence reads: CASSLGFTSNYGYTF. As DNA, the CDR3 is TGTGCCAGCAGCTTGGGTTTCACCTCTAACTATGGCTACACCTTC. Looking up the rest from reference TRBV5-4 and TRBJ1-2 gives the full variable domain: ETGVTQSPTHLIKTRGQQVTLRCSSQSGHNTVSWYQQALGQGPQFIFQYYREEENGRGNFPPRFSGLQFPNYSSELNVNALELDDSALYLCASSLGFTSNYGYTFGSGTRLTVV.